This TCR beta chain came from a study of blood T cells in healthy people across ages. Germline CDR1 SGHTA, CDR2 FQGNSA. The CDR3 spans 15 residues. Trimming left V 1 base short and J 2 bases short, with 11 bases between. With respect to this clonotype: No antigen is known for it.

Notes on the study in general: Compared with aged donors, long-lived donors showed fewer expanded clones, suggesting selection.

Every donor contributed roughly 10 milliliters of peripheral blood by blood draw. They isolated at least 6 million PBMCs from each sample. Sample-barcoded 5' priming and a J-beta primer mix drove a second PCR of 7 to 11 cycles. Each CDR3 protein gets one entry after TCRdb re-called the 5' RACE reads with MiXCR. The sample lists nearly 1 million distinct CDR3 sequences; approximately 50% were seen once. Specimen: blood. V usage is TRBV7-2 and J usage is TRBJ2-5; the D gene is possibly TRBD1 (5 bases). The sequence was obtained from a woman aged 55 to 70 in good health. Here the CDR3 reads CASSLVYDRQETQYF. The CDR3 DNA is TGTGCCAGCAGCTTAGTATACGACAGACAAGAGACCCAGTACTTC.